This entry concerns a single T cell receptor (beta chain). Its cognate antigen is unknown. The data stem from a study of OX40 agonist ivuxolimab in advanced cancers. Findings and limits, study-wide: Relative to CD4+ cells, CD8+ T cells on average had more expanded clones. Low normalized T-cell clonal expansion also characterized some of the nonresponders. Specificity for antigen went undetermined in the expanded peripheral T cells.

This CDR3 spans 14 amino acids. Per the germline V gene, CDR1 is SGHNT and CDR2 is YYREEE (reference sequence). The V end was cut by 2 bases, the J end by 4 bases, with 12 bases between. The assay was immunoSEQ multiplex PCR, and TCRdb's table has in-frame clones only and misses some. Among tens of thousands of clones listed, around four fifths were seen once. The sample here was CD4+ or CD8+ T cells sorted from blood, taken in a trial of the OX40 agonist ivuxolimab. The chain couples TRBV5-4 to TRBJ1-1, with D unresolved. The receptor comes from an adult with an advanced solid tumor such as melanoma, head and neck, liver or kidney cancer. The DNA of the CDR3 is TGTGCCAGCAGCTTTGACTTATTGTCCACTGAAGCTTTCTTT. It encodes CASSFDLLSTEAFF.